A selection of T cell receptor beta chains follows, all from one sample in a study of beta chain features in type 1 diabetes. The repertoire was sequenced with immunoSEQ multiplex PCR; TCRdb's copy has only in-frame clones and lacks some. The sample has more than 120,000 clones, approximately 13% seen once; the top ten hold roughly 1.3%. The sample consisted of central memory CD4+ T cells from blood. Every receptor here comes from a man between 18 and 35 years old with type 1 diabetes. CDR3s include the opening cysteine and the closing phenylalanine or tryptophan. Each record gives: V gene, J gene, D gene, clone size, CDR3 protein, CDR3 DNA. The D gene is left open where the match is weak. Part of the rows lack a size; the others show once, few, many or a class for expanded clones.

TRBV7-2	TRBJ2-7	TRBD2	.	CASSLMTSAAYEQYF	TGTGCCAGCAGCTTAATGACTAGCGCCGCCTACGAGCAGTACTTC
TRBV6-5	TRBJ2-5	.	.	CASSPQTQETQYF	TGTGCCAGCAGTCCCCAGACGCAAGAGACCCAGTACTTC
TRBV19	TRBJ1-5	.	.	CASSPRVESSNQPQHF	TGTGCCAGTAGTCCCCGTGTGGAGTCGAGCAATCAGCCCCAGCATTTT
TRBV10-3	TRBJ1-1	.	.	CALRPEEGTEAFF	TGTGCCTTGAGGCCTGAGGAGGGCACTGAAGCTTTCTTT
TRBV6-6	TRBJ2-7	.	few	CASSRKAYEQYF	TGTGCCAGCAGTCGGAAGGCCTACGAGCAGTACTTC
TRBV7-2	TRBJ1-5	.	.	CASSSTGGEAQHF	TGTGCCAGCAGCTCCACGGGGGGAGAGGCCCAGCATTTT
TRBV6-1	TRBJ2-5	.	.	CASAPGPQETQYF	TGTGCCAGCGCACCGGGCCCTCAAGAGACCCAGTACTTC
TRBV4-1	TRBJ2-5	.	few	CASSQGHSAETQYF	TGCGCCAGCAGCCAAGGACACAGTGCCGAGACCCAGTACTTC
TRBV27	TRBJ1-1	TRBD1	.	CASTPDRGTEAFF	TGTGCCAGCACGCCGGACAGGGGCACTGAAGCTTTCTTT
TRBV5-4	TRBJ2-3	.	few	CASSFPVEDTQYF	TGTGCCAGCAGCTTTCCGGTGGAAGATACGCAGTATTTT
TRBV6-5	TRBJ1-3	.	few	CASRRMGVSGNTIYF	TGTGCCAGCAGGCGCATGGGGGTCTCTGGAAACACCATATATTTT
TRBV10-2	TRBJ1-2	TRBD1	few	CASSDGQGVNYGYTF	TGCGCCAGCAGTGATGGACAGGGGGTCAACTATGGCTACACCTTC
TRBV2	TRBJ2-5	TRBD1	.	CASERQGTETQYF	TGTGCCAGCGAAAGACAGGGTACAGAGACCCAGTACTTC
TRBV2	TRBJ2-2	.	few	CASRDSPNTGELFF	TGTGCCAGCAGAGACTCTCCGAACACCGGGGAGCTGTTTTTT
TRBV19	TRBJ1-2	.	.	CAGESGYGGYTF	TGTGCCGGCGAATCAGGGTACGGTGGCTACACCTTC
TRBV28	TRBJ1-4	.	.	CASGEQSSNEKLFF	TGTGCCAGCGGAGAACAGTCGTCTAATGAAAAACTGTTTTTT
TRBV4-2	TRBJ2-1	.	few	CASSAVGGEQFF	TGTGCCAGCAGCGCCGTAGGCGGTGAGCAGTTCTTC